This TCR beta chain was identified in a study of memory B cells and T cells in multiple sclerosis. General observations from the study: Compartments had unequal clone-set sizes, affecting shared clonotype counts.

Details on this clone: Its specificity is not known.

Repertoires were generated with immunoSEQ multiplex PCR, while TCRdb's copy carries only in-frame clones and drops some. Here the sample spans around 50,000 clones, over 70% being singletons. CFSE-dim autoproliferating and CFSE-high non-proliferating T cells from unstimulated culture were sequenced separately. Roughly 4.8x10^7 CFSE-labeled PBMCs were cultured less than 8 days unstimulated, then replicate wells were pooled. This CDR3 comprises 13 residues. Germline lookup yields CDR1 MGHDK and CDR2 SYGVNS. V was cut by 4 bases and J by 3 bases, with 9 bases left in between. The sample consisted of PBMCs from blood kept in culture. The TCR was taken from a human donor with multiple sclerosis. The chain employs TRBV25-1 and TRBJ1-2; possible D gene TRBD1, 5 bases. The CDR3 bases are TGTGCCAGCAGTGCCGACAGAGACTATGGCTACACCTTC. It is translated as CASSADRDYGYTF.